Presented here are 21 T cell receptor beta chains from one specimen sequenced in a study of blood T cells in healthy people across ages. Alongside a J-beta primer mix, a sample-barcoded 5' primer served in a second PCR lasting about 7 to 11 cycles. TCRdb analysed the 5' RACE reads with MiXCR anew, one entry per CDR3 protein. The data contain about 1.5 million distinct CDR3 sequences, approximately 40% of them seen just once; the ten biggest clones take up less than 8%. The sequencing input was blood. These receptors were obtained from a woman in her late teens or twenties in good health.

The V call is TRBV5-1, the J call TRBJ2-3; no firm D call. Germline V lookup: CDR1 SGHRS, CDR2 YFSETQ. This CDR3 spans 12 amino acids. V dropped 2 bases and J dropped 6 bases, with 7 bases sitting between them. This chain's CDR3 is CASSFFADTQYF. CDR3 sequence (DNA): TGCGCCAGCAGCTTTTTCGCGGATACGCAGTATTTT.

Comments on this clonotype: Mismatch with germline at one junction end may stem from a read error. The chain recombines TRBV5-5 with TRBJ2-5; D may be TRBD2 (6 bases). The CDR3 runs 16 residues. Germline CDR1 is SGHKS and CDR2 is YYEKEE (reference sequence). CDR3 loop: CTSSLRVTSQQETQYF. CDR3 DNA sequence: TGTACCAGCAGCTTGCGCGTCACTAGCCAGCAAGAGACCCAGTACTTC.

The chain recombines TRBV20-1 with TRBJ2-1, with a possible D match to TRBD2 (5 bases). The ends were cut back, 7 bases at V and 13 bases at J, with 17 bases in the middle. There are 11 residues in the CDR3. The germline CDR1 and CDR2 sequences are DFQATT and SNEGSKA (reference sequence). CDR3 protein: CSGPTGETQFF. The CDR3 DNA sequence: TGCAGTGGTCCGACCGGGGAGACCCAGTTCTTC.

The chain carries TRBV4-1 and TRBJ1-5, with D uncertain. V gave up 1 base and J gave up 1 base, with 5 bases separating them. The CDR3 totals 14 residues. The germline V gene has CDR1 MGHRA and CDR2 YSYEKL. Written as DNA, the CDR3 is TGCGCCAGCAGCCAAGTGGAAAGCAATCAGCCCCAGCATTTT. Amino acids: CASSQVESNQPQHF.

The chain recombines TRBV20-1 with TRBJ1-5; TRBD1 agrees at 9 bases. V gave up 1 base and J gave up 7 bases; unmatched junction bases: 8. Germline assignment: CDR1 DFQATT and CDR2 SNEGSKA (reference sequence). The CDR3 has 15 amino acids. The CDR3 protein is CSARAPGTGWQPQHF. The CDR3 DNA reads TGCAGTGCTAGAGCGCCAGGGACAGGGTGGCAGCCCCAGCATTTT.

The chain has TRBV14 and TRBJ1-2; tentative D call: TRBD1 (5 bases). The CDR3 has 18 residues. With 1 base removed from V and 1 base from J, the gap between germline ends came to 19 bases. The germline CDR1 and CDR2 sequences are SGHDN and FVKESK. The CDR3 sequence: CASSQGGRAPLGNYGYTF. The CDR3 DNA is TGTGCCAGCAGCCAAGGTGGCAGGGCCCCGTTGGGTAACTATGGCTACACCTTC.

The V gene is TRBV20-1, the J gene TRBJ2-3; no clear D gene. The ends were cut back, 5 bases at V and 7 bases at J, with 10 bases in the middle. The CDR3 is made up of 11 amino acids. Germline values: CDR1 DFQATT, CDR2 SNEGSKA (reference sequence). CDR3 coding DNA: TGCAGTGCTCTCACGGCACATACGCAGTATTTT. Protein: CSALTAHTQYF.

This clonotype occurred once. This chain links TRBV12-3 or TRBV12-4 with TRBJ1-5; TRBD1 matches 8 bases. The CDR3 contains 14 residues. V shed 3 bases and J 5 bases; nucleotides not matched to a gene: 3. CDR3 residues: CASSFSGGDQPQHF. The CDR3 nucleotides read TGTGCCAGCAGTTTTTCAGGGGGCGATCAGCCCCAGCATTTT.

Only a few counts were recorded for this clonotype. J is TRBJ2-3 and V is TRBV4-1; 10 nucleotides align to TRBD2. From germline, CDR1 is MGHRA and CDR2 YSYEKL. J lost 2 bases, V lost 0 bases, and 5 bases had no gene match. The CDR3 contains 17 residues. This chain's CDR3 is CASSQEASGGSTDTQYF. In DNA form, the CDR3 reads TGCGCCAGCAGCCAAGAGGCTAGCGGGGGATCCACAGATACGCAGTATTTT.

V and J are TRBV20-1 and TRBJ2-5, with 8 positions matching TRBD2. The CDR3 contains 14 residues. Germline loops: CDR1 DFQATT, CDR2 SNEGSKA (reference sequence). V gave up 0 bases and J gave up 4 bases; unmatched junction bases: 4. The CDR3 DNA follows: TGCAGTGCTAGAGAGAGCGGGAGATTAGAGACCCAGTACTTC. Encoded protein: CSARESGRLETQYF.

Here the CDR3 DNA reads TGCGCCAGTTCAGCCTTTGTAGGGTCAAACTATGGCTACACCTTC. Translating it yields CASSAFVGSNYGYTF. V gene TRBV5-1 combines with J gene TRBJ1-2; D not certain. The germline gives CDR1 SGHRS, CDR2 YFSETQ. The CDR3 consists of 15 residues. V lost 8 bases and J lost 2, with 19 bases in between.

This clonotype occurred a few times. The rearrangement uses TRBV7-6 and TRBJ2-3, with 11 bases aligning to TRBD2. CDR3 size: 17 residues. J gave up 6 bases and V 1 base, and 9 bases lay outside the gene matches. Germline V CDR1 and CDR2: SGHVS, FNYEAQ. CDR3 residues: CASSLGTSGRAVDTQYF. The CDR3 region has the DNA TGTGCCAGCAGCTTAGGAACTAGCGGGAGAGCAGTGGATACGCAGTATTTT.

The genes are TRBV2 and TRBJ2-1; 9 bases agree with TRBD2. The germline CDR1 and CDR2 sequences are SNHLY and FYNNEI. The length of the CDR3 is 16 residues. With 6 bases clipped from V and 1 base from J, the junction kept 7 bases outside the gene matches. DNA for the CDR3: TGTGCCAGCAGAAGACTAGCGGCATTTTCCTACAATGAGCAGTTCTTC. Amino acid sequence: CASRRLAAFSYNEQFF.

A few counts support this clonotype. CDR3 amino acids: CASSRQLSSYNEQFF. The CDR3 nucleotides are TGTGCCAGCAGCAGACAGCTGAGCTCCTACAATGAGCAGTTCTTC. The chain is built from TRBV7-8 and TRBJ2-1; D might be TRBD1 (5 bases). The germline V gene has CDR1 SGHVS and CDR2 FQNEAQ. V lost 5 bases, J lost 0 bases, and 11 bases lay in between. This CDR3 comprises 15 residues.

The J gene is TRBJ2-3, the V gene TRBV4-1; D is possibly TRBD1 or TRBD2 (6 bases each). V gave up 4 bases and J gave up 0 bases, with 17 bases separating them. The CDR3 loop spans 17 amino acids. Germline V lookup: CDR1 MGHRA, CDR2 YSYEKL. Here the CDR3 reads CASSPSGGGSSTDTQYF. Written as DNA, the CDR3 is TGCGCCAGCAGCCCCTCCGGGGGCGGGTCTAGCACAGATACGCAGTATTTT.

CDR3 residues: CASSPTTGGLADTQYF. CDR3 sequence (DNA): TGTGCCAGCAGCCCTACCACGGGGGGGCTGGCAGATACGCAGTATTTT. V and J are TRBV3-1 and TRBJ2-3; TRBD2 matches 8 bases. Trimming cost V 4 bases and J 4 bases; bases outside gene matches: 10. The CDR3 runs to 16 residues. Germline CDR1 LGHDT, CDR2 YNNKEL (reference sequence).

The chain is built from TRBV20-1 and TRBJ2-3; D not certain. From germline, CDR1 is DFQATT and CDR2 SNEGSKA (reference sequence). V was cut by 5 bases and J by 2 bases, with 14 bases left in between. The CDR3 extends over 14 amino acids. The CDR3 loop reads CSAPSVGHTDTQYF. The CDR3 nucleotides are TGCAGTGCTCCCAGTGTCGGGCACACAGATACGCAGTATTTT.

V is TRBV7-9 and J is TRBJ2-1; D call uncertain. The better agreement between TRBJ2-7 and the DNA end casts doubt on the J call. The CDR3 is 15 amino acids. Germline assignment: CDR1 SEHNR and CDR2 FQNEAQ (reference sequence). The CDR3: CASSLSNSAYNEQYF. The CDR3 region has the DNA TGTGCCAGCAGCTTAAGCAACAGTGCCTACAATGAGCAGTACTTC.

This clonotype has just a few counts. The chain carries TRBV9 and TRBJ2-4, with D perhaps TRBD2 (6 bases). The CDR3 runs to 15 residues. CDR1 and CDR2 from the germline V gene are SGDLS and YYNGEE. The V gene lost 0 bases and the J gene lost 13 bases, with 20 bases spanning the gap. CDR3 nucleotide sequence: TGTGCCAGCAGCGTAGCGGGGACTTCCTTCGATGAGCAGTACTTC. Translated: CASSVAGTSFDEQYF.

This clonotype was counted between two and nine times. The rearrangement joins TRBV12-3 or TRBV12-4 to TRBJ2-7; 9 nucleotides align to TRBD2. Trimming removed 6 bases from V and 3 bases from J; junction bases left unmatched: 12. The CDR3 is 16 residues long. CDR3 sequence: CASSPTSGFRVYEQYF. Written as DNA, the CDR3 is TGTGCCAGCAGCCCGACTAGCGGATTCCGGGTCTACGAGCAGTACTTC.

In its sample, this clonotype was seen a few times. A junction end diverges from the germline sequence, so it may reflect a read error. V is TRBV7-3 and J is TRBJ2-1, with 11 bases lining up with TRBD2. The CDR3 spans 16 residues. CDR1 SGHTA and CDR2 FQGTGA come from the germline V gene. In DNA form, the CDR3 reads TGTGCCAGCAGCGCGGGACTAGCGGAGTCCGATAATGAGAAGTTCTTC. Its protein product is CASSAGLAESDNEKFF.